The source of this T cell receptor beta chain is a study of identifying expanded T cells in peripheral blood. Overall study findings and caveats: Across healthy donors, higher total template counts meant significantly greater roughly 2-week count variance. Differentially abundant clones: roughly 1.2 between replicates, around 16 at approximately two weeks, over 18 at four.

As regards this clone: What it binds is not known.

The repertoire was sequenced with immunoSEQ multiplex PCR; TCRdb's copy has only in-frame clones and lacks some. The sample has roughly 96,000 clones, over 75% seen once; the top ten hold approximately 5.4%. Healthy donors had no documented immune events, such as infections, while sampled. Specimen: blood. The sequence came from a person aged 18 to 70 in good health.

CDR3 protein: CASINLDGTGVNRGYTF. The CDR3 DNA follows: TGTGCCAGTATAAATCTCGACGGGACAGGGGTAAATAGGGGCTACACCTTC. This chain uses TRBV19 with TRBJ1-2; 10 bases match TRBD1. This CDR3 spans 17 amino acids. With V trimmed by 7 bases and J by 8 bases, 19 bases remained unmatched. Germline V CDR1 and CDR2: LNHDA, SQIVND (reference sequence).